This T cell receptor (beta chain) was recovered during a study of shared clonotypes between healthy human individuals (TCRdb year 2020). General notes on the study: Three men and two women, aged 18 to 49 years, made up the cohort. Libraries were prepared and TCR repertoires were sequenced by different laboratories using diverse techniques, in order to increase sequencing depth and limit assay-specific biases. To estimate repertoire size and how much clonotype sharing occurs between individuals, the study deeply sequenced the blood TCR repertoires of five healthy adults. Leukapheresis yielded between about 0.85 and 10 billion PBMCs per donor. For each donor, CD4 naive and CD4 memory were each given three plates, CD8 naive was given two plates, and CD8 memory was given one plate.

General study outcomes and caveats: Compared with non-shared clonotypes, clonotypes shared by all four sorted-subset donors had higher generation probabilities. Estimated clonotype richness was generally larger for naive than for memory subsets. Only blood was sampled, and tissue TCR repertoires likely differ from those in blood. Rarefaction of sorted-subset datasets indicated incomplete sequencing despite the large sequencing depth. Across a few donors, approximately 5% of naive CD4, more than 3% of naive CD8, approximately 2.5% of memory CD4, and approximately 0.4% of memory CD8 clonotypes were shared. Pairwise subsampling led to the expectation that sequencing depth would affect the degree of clonotype sharing among donors. The small number of donors limited the genetic and exposure-history diversity represented.

TCR CDR3 regions were amplified from genomic DNA by multiplex PCR using the deep immunoSEQ assay. For each cell subset, the extracted genomic DNA was distributed evenly across all wells of several immunoSEQ 96-well plates, and each plate served as one replicate. For sorted subsets, roughly 200 ng of genomic DNA, equivalent to around 29,000 T cell genomes, went into each replicate PCR. The purified libraries were quantified using a Qubit 3.0 fluorometer, sized with a Bioanalyzer 2100, and then quantified again using the KAPA Library Quantification kit. Each immunoSEQ 96-well plate was sequenced on its own single-read 150-cycle Illumina NextSeq 550 flow cell. The authors' analysis ran thus. Because only junctional sequences without quality scores were contained in the immunoSEQ output, filtering matching that applied to full-length reads could not be performed. To assign V/J genes and CDR3, sequences were annotated against IMGT germline references using PyIR, a Python wrapper for IgBLAST v1.9. Reads with weak V/J assignments (E-value above 1e-6), missing CDR3, stop codons, out-of-frame junctions, or ambiguous translated residues were removed. V3J clonotypes were defined as sequences sharing an identical inferred V gene, J gene, and CDR3 amino acid sequence. The percentage overlap between two repertoires was calculated by dividing the number of shared unique clonotypes by the size of the smaller repertoire. Richness of each repertoire was evaluated using RTK rarefaction, the Chao1 estimator, and Recon v2.1 estimates of unobserved clonotypes. Generation probabilities were computed with OLGA for all TCRbeta clonotypes obtained by the gDNA method from several donors. The clones in this table, taken by TCRdb from immuneACCESS, are in-frame only. Not every clone is retained; where verified, under half of the shortfall comes from an unresolved V gene, and the cause of the rest is unknown. The D gene and trimming were derived from the DNA, and the V and J assignments and clone size from that table. Recorded for this sample are 2 million to 3 million clones; approximately 93% of them occurred a single time. The biggest ten clones account for about 0.39% of the sample.

Regarding this clone: Its antigen target is currently unknown. No much larger clone is present one base from it, and per-base qualities are unavailable.

Donors were healthy HIV-negative adults with no recently reported acute infections or vaccinations. Every donor was a Caucasian adult residing in Nashville, Tennessee, USA. CD4+ T cells were enriched by magnetic negative selection; naive cells were then positively selected on CD45RA, and the negative fraction formed the memory subset. Blood was obtained by leukapheresis, after which PBMCs were separated by Ficoll-Histopaque density gradient centrifugation and cryopreserved in liquid nitrogen vapor phase. Analytical flow cytometry was used to check the purity and quantity of every magnetically sorted T cell population. Genomic DNA was isolated from every sorted fraction and measured by UV absorbance on a Nanodrop 2000c. Counted from cysteine to phenylalanine, this CDR3 has 17 amino acids. Kept here is only the CDR3 DNA, which spans 51 bases and is read in frame from base 1. From the germline V gene (reference sequence), CDR1 is SGHNT and CDR2 is YYREEE. The junction shows trimming of 3 bases on V and 0 bases on J, and the gene matches do not reach 6 bases of it.

The sequence was collected from a man aged 18 to 30 in good health. Some clones in this sample may be carry-over from other donors' samples. Sequenced: naive CD4+ T cells from PBMCs. What the cell subset or site label conveys for this sample: CD45RA+ positively selected. The chain uses TRBV5-4 and TRBJ2-7; 13 middle bases align to TRBD2. The DNA is as follows: TGTGCCAGCAGCTCCCGGACTAGCGGGAGTGGCTCCTACGAGCAGTACTTC. Its protein is CASSSRTSGSGSYEQYF.